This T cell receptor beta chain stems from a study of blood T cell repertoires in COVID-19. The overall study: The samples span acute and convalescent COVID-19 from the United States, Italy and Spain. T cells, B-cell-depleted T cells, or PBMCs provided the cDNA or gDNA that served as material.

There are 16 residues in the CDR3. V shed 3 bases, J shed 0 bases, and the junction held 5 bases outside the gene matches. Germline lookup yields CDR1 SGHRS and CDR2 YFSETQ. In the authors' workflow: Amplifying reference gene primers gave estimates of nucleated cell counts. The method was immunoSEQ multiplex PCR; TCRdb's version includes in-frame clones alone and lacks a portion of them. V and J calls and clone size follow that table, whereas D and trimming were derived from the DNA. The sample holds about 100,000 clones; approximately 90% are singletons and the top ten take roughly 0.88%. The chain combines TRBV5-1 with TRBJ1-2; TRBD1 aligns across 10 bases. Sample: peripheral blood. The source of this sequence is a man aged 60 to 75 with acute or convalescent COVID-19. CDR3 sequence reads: CASSSRDRGANYGYTF. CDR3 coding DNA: TGCGCCAGCAGCTCTCGGGACAGGGGAGCTAACTATGGCTACACCTTC.